A single sample is the source of the 20 T cell receptor beta chains below, sequenced in a study of cytotoxic CD8 clonotypes in ibrutinib-treated CLL. Generated by immunoSEQ multiplex PCR, the TCRdb table keeps only in-frame clones and is missing some. The table shows some 290,000 clones, with about 80% occurring only once. The sequenced sample was PBMCs, obtained before ibrutinib treatment. The receptors were sampled from a human donor with chronic lymphocytic leukemia.

In its sample, this clone was seen a few times. The V gene is TRBV2, the J gene TRBJ2-7, with 12 bases lining up with TRBD2. V dropped 4 bases and J dropped 4; count of bases not matched to a gene: 8. Germline assignment: CDR1 SNHLY and CDR2 FYNNEI. The CDR3 extends over 16 amino acids. CDR3 amino acids: CASSVTGTSGSYEQYF. DNA for the CDR3: TGTGCCAGCAGTGTAACCGGGACTAGCGGGTCTTACGAGCAGTACTTC.

The CDR3 coding sequence is TGTGCCAGCATTTACCGGGGCGCAGGGATGGGCACTGAAGCTTTCTTT. Encoded protein: CASIYRGAGMGTEAFF. The chain employs TRBV28 and TRBJ1-1; a possible D gene is TRBD1 (5 bases). The CDR3 covers 16 residues. Trimming stripped 7 bases from V and 4 bases from J, with 22 bases between. Germline CDR1 is MDHEN and CDR2 is SYDVKM.

J is TRBJ2-3 and V is TRBV18; D gene uncertain. The CDR3 is 15 residues long. V was shortened by 3 bases and J by 6 bases, with 16 bases between the two germline ends. CDR1 KGHSH and CDR2 LQKENI come from the germline V gene. CDR3 loop: CASSPVSRLIDTQYF. The CDR3 DNA is TGTGCCAGCTCACCCGTGTCCAGGCTTATTGATACGCAGTATTTT.

The rearrangement joins TRBV7-8 to TRBJ2-2, with 10 bases aligning to TRBD2. Germline-derived CDR1 and CDR2 are SGHVS and FQNEAQ. The junction had 11 bases not matched to a gene; V was cut back by 5 bases and J by 2 bases. This CDR3 region has 18 residues. CDR3 bases: TGTGCCAGCAGCCGAGATTTAGCGGGAGGTTTCAACACCGGGGAGCTGTTTTTT. Protein: CASSRDLAGGFNTGELFF.

J is TRBJ1-1 and V is TRBV4-2, with 8 bases identical to TRBD1. Germline CDR1 LGHNA, CDR2 YNFKEQ. The V segment lost 0 bases and the J segment 4 bases; nucleotides outside the gene matches: 7. The CDR3 contains 16 residues. CDR3 protein: CASSQDSQGAGTEAFF. The DNA of the CDR3 is TGTGCCAGCAGCCAAGATTCGCAGGGGGCTGGCACTGAAGCTTTCTTT.

V usage is TRBV30 and J usage is TRBJ2-7; D is ambiguous. The CDR3 is 13 residues long. The ends were cut back, 0 bases at V and 2 bases at J, with 8 bases in the middle. Germline V CDR1 and CDR2: GTSNPN, SVGIG (reference sequence). In DNA, the CDR3 is TGTGCCTGGAGTGTACCAGCAACCTACGAGCAGTACTTC. It encodes CAWSVPATYEQYF.

This clone was seen a single time. The chain combines TRBV11-2 with TRBJ2-3, with TRBD2 matching 9 bases. Germline assignment: CDR1 SGHAT and CDR2 FQNNGV. The ends lost 1 base at V and 0 bases at J; junction bases unmatched: 11. CDR3 length: 19 amino acids. The CDR3 loop reads CASSLGLSGRPPSTDTQYF. CDR3 in DNA: TGTGCCAGCAGCTTAGGGCTTAGCGGGAGACCTCCTAGCACAGATACGCAGTATTTT.

This clone was seen once. The chain carries TRBV30 and TRBJ2-7, with D hard to call. Trimming cost V 3 bases and J 6 bases, with 9 bases left between them. Per germline, CDR1 GTSNPN and CDR2 SVGIG (reference sequence). This CDR3 region has 11 residues. The CDR3 loop reads CAWSAFFEQYF. The CDR3 coding sequence is TGTGCCTGGAGCGCATTTTTCGAGCAGTACTTC.

The chain recombines TRBV30 with TRBJ2-7; TRBD2 might be the D (6 bases). Germline CDR1 and CDR2: GTSNPN and SVGIG (reference sequence). The CDR3 has 15 amino acids. V was cut by 0 bases and J by 2 bases, with 14 bases left in between. CDR3 in DNA: TGTGCCTGGAGTGTATCATGGCGGGGCGCCTACGAGCAGTACTTC. Translation gives CAWSVSWRGAYEQYF.

The chain carries TRBV12-5 and TRBJ2-1; the D call may be TRBD1 or TRBD2 (5 bases each). This CDR3 spans 15 amino acids. Germline V gives CDR1 LGHNT, CDR2 FRNRAP. V was clipped by 4 bases and J by 0 bases, with 10 bases between them. CDR3 amino acids: CASGSVGTSYNEQFF. The CDR3 nucleotides read TGTGCTAGTGGTTCTGTCGGGACCTCCTACAATGAGCAGTTCTTC.

This clone was found once. The gene calls are TRBV6-4 and TRBJ2-2, with a tentative D call TRBD1 (6 bases). The CDR3 runs 14 residues. Germline V gene lookup returns CDR1 MRHNA and CDR2 SNTAGT. V lost 4 bases and J lost 7, with 13 bases in between. The CDR3 nucleotides are TGTGCCAGCAGTGTCGAACAGGGAGTCGGGGAGCTGTTTTTT. Its protein is CASSVEQGVGELFF.

This clone has only one observation. This rearrangement joins TRBV12-5 to TRBJ2-1, with 10 bases that match TRBD2. V lost 6 bases, J lost 8 bases, and 10 bases stayed unmatched. Germline-derived CDR1 and CDR2 are LGHNT and FRNRAP. This CDR3 spans 15 amino acids. The CDR3 protein is CASGNPSGRTDEQFF. The CDR3 coding sequence is TGTGCTAGTGGAAATCCTAGCGGGAGAACGGATGAGCAGTTCTTC.

The table lists this clone with a count of one. The chain joins TRBV2 to TRBJ2-5, with D possibly matching TRBD1 (5 bases). The CDR3 length is 12 residues. V lost 7 bases to trimming and J lost 4 bases, with 10 bases between them. From germline, CDR1 is SNHLY and CDR2 FYNNEI. CDR3 nucleotides: TGTGCCAGCACCGGAACAGGAGAGACCCAGTACTTC. Protein product: CASTGTGETQYF.

The chain employs TRBV7-2 and TRBJ2-7; 16 nucleotides agree with TRBD2. The CDR3 sequence is 18 residues long. Germline lookup yields CDR1 SGHTA and CDR2 FQGNSA. After removal of 3 bases from V and 3 bases from J, the junction contained 8 bases not matched to a gene. DNA for the CDR3: TGTGCCAGCAGCTTGGGGACTAGCGGGAGGGGTATCCTCTACGAGCAGTACTTC. Amino acids: CASSLGTSGRGILYEQYF.

The gene calls are TRBV28 and TRBJ2-7, with unresolved D. V shed 6 bases and J shed 2 bases, with 14 bases lying between them. Germline V gene data show CDR1 as MDHEN and CDR2 as SYDVKM. CDR3 size: 14 residues. DNA for the CDR3: TGTGCCAGCAGCATCGGGCCAACTACCTACGAGCAGTACTTC. It codes for CASSIGPTTYEQYF.

This chain links TRBV27 with TRBJ1-1, with TRBD1 as a possible D gene (5 bases). Germline CDR1 reads MNHEY; CDR2 reads SMNVEV (reference sequence). The CDR3 runs 16 residues. V was clipped by 2 bases and J by 8 bases, with 21 bases between them. DNA for the CDR3: TGTGCCAGCAGTTTAAGGGGACCCTGGACACGGCCCGAAGCTTTCTTT. Residues: CASSLRGPWTRPEAFF.

The V call is TRBV5-1, the J call TRBJ2-5, with D tentatively TRBD1 (6 bases). The CDR3 sequence is 13 residues long. CDR1 is SGHRS, CDR2 YFSETQ, per germline. Trimming shortened V by 0 bases and J by 7 bases, and 10 bases separated the two germline ends. The CDR3 spells CASSLVGAATQYF. The CDR3 DNA sequence: TGCGCCAGCAGCTTGGTGGGGGCGGCGACCCAGTACTTC.

The V gene is TRBV6-5, the J gene TRBJ2-7; D is unclear. The CDR3 loop spans 16 amino acids. The V end was cut by 0 bases, the J end by 6 bases, with 18 bases between. Germline values: CDR1 MNHEY, CDR2 SVGAGI. Written as DNA, the CDR3 is TGTGCCAGCAGTTACTCACCACAGTTTTATTTTGGCGAGCAGTACTTC. It specifies CASSYSPQFYFGEQYF.

The chain carries TRBV4-1 and TRBJ2-3; 9 bases are shared with TRBD2. V lost 2 bases, J lost 2 bases, and 17 bases stayed unmatched. Germline V gene lookup returns CDR1 MGHRA and CDR2 YSYEKL. The length of the CDR3 is 20 residues. The CDR3 sequence: CASSQRLTSGAGRDTDTQYF. CDR3 sequence (DNA): TGCGCCAGCAGCCAAAGGTTGACTAGCGGAGCCGGACGAGACACAGATACGCAGTATTTT.

V and J are TRBV6-5 and TRBJ2-1; 13 bases match TRBD2. V gave up 6 bases and J gave up 7 bases; unmatched junction bases: 6. Germline V CDR1 and CDR2: MNHEY, SVGAGI. The CDR3 contains 15 residues. This CDR3 reads CASSQTSGRSNEQFF. The CDR3 DNA reads as TGTGCCAGCAGCCAGACTAGCGGGAGGTCTAATGAGCAGTTCTTC.